This TCR beta chain was observed in a study of CD8 T cells in Susac syndrome. Whole-study results and caveats: Individuals included in the TCR sequencing and HLA analysis were acknowledged by the study to be relatively few in number.

Included as multiple sclerosis controls were treatment-naive patients who had stable or active relapsing-remitting disease. The V gene's germline CDR1 is MDHEN and CDR2 SYDVKM. V was shortened by 8 bases and J by 2 bases, with 11 bases between the two germline ends. CDR3 size: 13 residues. Details on this clonotype: The antigen is unknown.

It was with random hexamers that roughly 0.45 to 1 ug RNA was reverse transcribed. Amplification of TCR beta CDR3 spanned 54 Vbeta and 13 Jbeta via immunoSEQ multiplex PCR. Each CDR3 protein is one row after TCRdb ran MiXCR on the immunoSEQ multiplex PCR reads. Of fewer than 300,000 distinct CDR3 sequences in the sample, more than 75% are singletons; the top ten hold approximately 0.11%. The chain recombines TRBV28 with TRBJ2-3; D not certain. Sequencing was carried out using CD8+ T cells from PBMCs. The receptor's source is a human donor with multiple sclerosis. The CDR3 sequence is CASQEWVTDTQYF. CDR3 DNA sequence: TGTGCCAGCCAGGAATGGGTCACAGATACGCAGTATTTT.